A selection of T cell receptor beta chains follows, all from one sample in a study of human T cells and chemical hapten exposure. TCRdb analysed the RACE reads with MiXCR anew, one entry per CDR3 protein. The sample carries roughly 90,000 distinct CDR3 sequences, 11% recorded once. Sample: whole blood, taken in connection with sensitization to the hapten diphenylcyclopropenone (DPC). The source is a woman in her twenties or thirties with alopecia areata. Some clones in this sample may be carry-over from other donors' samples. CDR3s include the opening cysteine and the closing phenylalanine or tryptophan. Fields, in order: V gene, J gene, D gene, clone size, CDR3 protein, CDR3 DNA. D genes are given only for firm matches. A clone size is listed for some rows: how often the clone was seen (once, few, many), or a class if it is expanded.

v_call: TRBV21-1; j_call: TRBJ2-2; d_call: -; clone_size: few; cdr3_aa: CASSKRRLGTGNANTGELFF; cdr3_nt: TGTGCCAGCAGCAAAAGGCGATTAGGTACAGGGAACGCGAACACCGGGGAGCTGTTTTTT
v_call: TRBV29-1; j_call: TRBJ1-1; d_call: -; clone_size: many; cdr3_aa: CSVEDLEWTEAFF; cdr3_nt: TGCAGCGTTGAAGATCTCGAGTGGACTGAAGCTTTCTTT
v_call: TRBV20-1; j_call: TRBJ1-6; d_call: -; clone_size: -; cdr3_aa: CSASNEGNSPLHF; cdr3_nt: TGCAGTGCTAGTAACGAGGGAAACTCACCCCTCCACTTT
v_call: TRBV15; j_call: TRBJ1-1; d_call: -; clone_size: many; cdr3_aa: CATSRDRDAPLMNTEAFF; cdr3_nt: TGTGCCACCAGCAGAGACCGAGACGCACCTCTCATGAACACTGAAGCTTTCTTT
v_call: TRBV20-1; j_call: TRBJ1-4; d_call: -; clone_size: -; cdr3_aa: CSARDRGGGEKLFF; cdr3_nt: TGCAGTGCTAGAGACCGGGGCGGAGGGGAAAAACTGTTTTTT
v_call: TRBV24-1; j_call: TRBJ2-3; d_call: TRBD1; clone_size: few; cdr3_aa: CATSDWGQGYADTQYF; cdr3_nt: TGTGCCACCAGTGATTGGGGACAGGGATACGCAGATACGCAGTATTTT
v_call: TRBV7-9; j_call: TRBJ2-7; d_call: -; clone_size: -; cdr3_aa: CASSSSRTVSSYEQYF; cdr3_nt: TGTGCCAGCAGCTCTTCCCGGACAGTGAGCTCCTACGAGCAGTACTTC
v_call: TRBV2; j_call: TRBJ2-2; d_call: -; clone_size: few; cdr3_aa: CASSFGKEGTGELFF; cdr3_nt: TGTGCCAGCAGTTTCGGAAAAGAAGGCACCGGGGAGCTGTTTTTT
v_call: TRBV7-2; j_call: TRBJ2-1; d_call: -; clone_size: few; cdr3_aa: CASRTFLATQKDEQFF; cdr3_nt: TGTGCCAGCAGAACCTTCCTAGCGACCCAGAAGGATGAGCAGTTCTTC
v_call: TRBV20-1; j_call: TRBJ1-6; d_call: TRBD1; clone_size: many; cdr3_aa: CSASLADRGASPLHF; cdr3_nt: TGCAGTGCTTCATTGGCGGACAGGGGTGCTTCACCCCTCCACTTT
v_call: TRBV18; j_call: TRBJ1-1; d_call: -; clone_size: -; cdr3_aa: CASSPGMNTEAFF; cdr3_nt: TGTGCCAGCTCACCGGGAATGAACACTGAAGCTTTCTTT
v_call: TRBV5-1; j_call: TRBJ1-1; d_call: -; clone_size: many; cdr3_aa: CASSFSEGTEAFF; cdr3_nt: TGCGCCAGCAGCTTTTCCGAGGGGACTGAAGCTTTCTTT
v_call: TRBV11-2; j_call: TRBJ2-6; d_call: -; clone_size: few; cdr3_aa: CASSVGRVNVLTF; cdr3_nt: TGTGCCAGCAGCGTCGGCAGGGTCAACGTCCTGACTTTC
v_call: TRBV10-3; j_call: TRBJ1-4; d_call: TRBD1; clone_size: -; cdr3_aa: CATGTAENEKLFF; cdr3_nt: TGTGCCACAGGGACAGCAGAGAATGAAAAACTGTTTTTT
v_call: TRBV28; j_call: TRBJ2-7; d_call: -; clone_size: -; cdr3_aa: CASNSRGSYEQYF; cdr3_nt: TGTGCCAGCAACTCTCGCGGCTCCTACGAGCAGTACTTC
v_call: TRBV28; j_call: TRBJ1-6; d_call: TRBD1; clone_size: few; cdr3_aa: CASSPTGFSSPLHF; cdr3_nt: TGTGCCAGCAGTCCGACAGGGTTCAGTTCACCCCTCCACTTT
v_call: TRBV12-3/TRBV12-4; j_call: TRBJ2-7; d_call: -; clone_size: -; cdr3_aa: CASSTTGKSYEQYF; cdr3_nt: TGTGCCAGCAGCACAACCGGGAAATCCTACGAGCAGTACTTC
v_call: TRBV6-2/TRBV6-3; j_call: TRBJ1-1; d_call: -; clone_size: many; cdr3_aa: CASSYTTGNTEAFF; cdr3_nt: TGTGCCAGCAGTTACACTACAGGGAACACTGAAGCTTTCTTT
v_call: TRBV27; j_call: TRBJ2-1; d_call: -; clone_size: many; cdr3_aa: CASQTRGIRFF; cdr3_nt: TGTGCCAGCCAGACGCGGGGCATCAGGTTCTTC
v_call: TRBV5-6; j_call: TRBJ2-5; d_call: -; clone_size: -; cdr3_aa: CASSSGGPQYF; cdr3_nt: TGTGCCAGCAGTTCAGGGGGGCCCCAGTACTTC
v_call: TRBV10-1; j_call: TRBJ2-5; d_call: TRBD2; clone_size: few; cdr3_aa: CASSESSGQETQYF; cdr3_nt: TGCGCCAGCAGTGAGAGTAGCGGGCAAGAGACCCAGTACTTC
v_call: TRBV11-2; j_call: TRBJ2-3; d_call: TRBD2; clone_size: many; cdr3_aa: CASSLASGGGLMTDTQYF; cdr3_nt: TGTGCCAGCAGCTTAGCCAGCGGGGGAGGCCTTATGACAGATACGCAGTATTTT
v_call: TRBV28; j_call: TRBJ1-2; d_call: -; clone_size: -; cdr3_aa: CASSFHTDNYGYTF; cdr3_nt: TGTGCCAGCAGTTTTCATACCGACAACTATGGCTACACCTTC
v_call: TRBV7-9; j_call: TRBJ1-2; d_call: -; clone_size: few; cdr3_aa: CASSLGSVTNYGYTF; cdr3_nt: TGTGCCAGCAGCTTAGGGTCCGTTACTAACTATGGCTACACCTTC
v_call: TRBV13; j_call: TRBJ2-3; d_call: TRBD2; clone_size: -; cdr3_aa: CASSHSGGPTRDTQYF; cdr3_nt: TGTGCCAGCAGCCATAGCGGGGGGCCCACCAGAGATACGCAGTATTTT
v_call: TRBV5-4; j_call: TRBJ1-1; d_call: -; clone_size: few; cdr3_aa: CASSSAEATGNTEAFF; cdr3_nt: TGTGCCAGCAGCTCCGCAGAGGCAACAGGGAACACTGAAGCTTTCTTT
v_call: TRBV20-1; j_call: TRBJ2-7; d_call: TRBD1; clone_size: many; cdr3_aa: CSATRQGRYEQYF; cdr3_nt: TGCAGTGCTACCAGACAGGGTCGGTACGAGCAGTACTTC
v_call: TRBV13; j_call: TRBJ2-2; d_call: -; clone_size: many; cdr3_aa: CASSLSRTGELFF; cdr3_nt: TGTGCCAGCAGCTTATCCCGTACCGGGGAGCTGTTTTTT
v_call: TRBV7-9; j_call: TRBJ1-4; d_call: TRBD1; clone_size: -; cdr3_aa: CASSPGDRVEKLFF; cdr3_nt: TGTGCCAGCAGCCCCGGGGACAGGGTTGAAAAACTGTTTTTT
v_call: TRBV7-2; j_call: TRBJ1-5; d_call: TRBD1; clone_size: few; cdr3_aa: CASSLGGGAYQPQHF; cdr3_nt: TGTGCCAGCAGCTTAGGAGGGGGCGCATATCAGCCCCAGCATTTT
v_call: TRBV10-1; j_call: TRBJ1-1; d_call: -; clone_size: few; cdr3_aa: CASSSFSVNTEAFF; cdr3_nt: TGCGCCAGCAGTTCCTTCTCCGTGAACACTGAAGCTTTCTTT
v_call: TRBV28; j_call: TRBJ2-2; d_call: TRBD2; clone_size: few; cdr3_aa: CASSLWREGTGELFF; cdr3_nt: TGTGCCAGCAGTTTATGGCGGGAGGGGACCGGGGAGCTGTTTTTT
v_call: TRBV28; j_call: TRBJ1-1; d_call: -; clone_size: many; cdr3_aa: CASSPTGSGTEAFF; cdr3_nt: TGTGCCAGCAGTCCTACCGGGTCCGGCACTGAAGCTTTCTTT
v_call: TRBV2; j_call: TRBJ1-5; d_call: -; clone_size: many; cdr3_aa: CASSVDRINQPQHF; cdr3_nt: TGTGCCAGCAGTGTGGACAGAATCAATCAGCCCCAGCATTTT
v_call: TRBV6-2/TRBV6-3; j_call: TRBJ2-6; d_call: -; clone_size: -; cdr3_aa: CAGTGPGANVLTF; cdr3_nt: TGTGCCGGAACAGGGCCTGGGGCCAACGTCCTGACTTTC
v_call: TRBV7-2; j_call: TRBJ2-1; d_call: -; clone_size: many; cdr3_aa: CASSLGRGSYNEQFF; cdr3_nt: TGTGCCAGCAGCTTAGGCAGGGGATCCTACAATGAGCAGTTCTTC
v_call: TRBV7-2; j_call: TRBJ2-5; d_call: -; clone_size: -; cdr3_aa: CASSSRVQETQYF; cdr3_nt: TGTGCCAGCAGCTCCAGAGTGCAAGAGACCCAGTACTTC
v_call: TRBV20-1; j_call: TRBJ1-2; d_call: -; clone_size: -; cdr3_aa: CSAREEDRSYGYTF; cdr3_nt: TGCAGTGCTAGAGAGGAGGACCGATCCTATGGCTACACCTTC
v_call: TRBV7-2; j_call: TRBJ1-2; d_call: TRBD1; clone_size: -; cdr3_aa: CASSKRTGFYGYTF; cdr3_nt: TGTGCCAGCAGCAAAAGGACAGGATTCTATGGCTACACCTTC
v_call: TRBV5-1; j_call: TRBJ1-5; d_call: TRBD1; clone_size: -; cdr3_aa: CASSPWTGTVGPQHF; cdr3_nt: TGCGCCAGCAGCCCATGGACAGGGACCGTCGGCCCCCAGCATTTT
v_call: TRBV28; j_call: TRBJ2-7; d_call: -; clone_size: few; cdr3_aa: CASSFRSLGLGLFYEQYF; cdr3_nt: TGTGCCAGCAGTTTTAGGTCGCTGGGACTTGGGCTGTTTTACGAGCAGTACTTC
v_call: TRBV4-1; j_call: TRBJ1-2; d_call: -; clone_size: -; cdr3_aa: CASSQERGTLGYGYTF; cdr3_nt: TGCGCCAGCAGCCAAGAAAGAGGGACCCTCGGCTATGGCTACACCTTC
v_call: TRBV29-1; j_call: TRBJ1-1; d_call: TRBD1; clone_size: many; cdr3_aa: CSIRTGGGTEAFF; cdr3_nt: TGCAGCATACGGACAGGGGGTGGAACTGAAGCTTTCTTT
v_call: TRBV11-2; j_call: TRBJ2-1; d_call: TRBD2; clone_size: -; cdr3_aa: CASSPPWSGGYNEQFF; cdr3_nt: TGTGCCAGCAGCCCCCCGTGGAGCGGGGGGTACAATGAGCAGTTCTTC
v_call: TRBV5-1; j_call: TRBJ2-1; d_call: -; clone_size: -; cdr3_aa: CASSLESYSYNEQFF; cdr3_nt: TGCGCCAGCAGCTTGGAGTCTTACTCGTACAATGAGCAGTTCTTC
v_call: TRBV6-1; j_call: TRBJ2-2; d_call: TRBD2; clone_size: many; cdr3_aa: CASSEGTSTGELFF; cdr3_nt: TGTGCCAGCAGTGAGGGGACTAGCACCGGGGAGCTGTTTTTT
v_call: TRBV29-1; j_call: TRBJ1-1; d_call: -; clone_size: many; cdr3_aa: CSVEGTGLMNTEAFF; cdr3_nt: TGCAGCGTTGAAGGGACGGGTCTCATGAACACTGAAGCTTTCTTT
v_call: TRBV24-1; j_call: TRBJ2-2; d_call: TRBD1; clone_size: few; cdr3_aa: CATSDSGQGLTGELFF; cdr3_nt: TGTGCCACCAGTGATTCGGGACAGGGTTTGACCGGGGAGCTGTTTTTT
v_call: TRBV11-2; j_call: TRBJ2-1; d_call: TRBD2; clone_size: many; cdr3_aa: CASSWGGENEQFF; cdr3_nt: TGTGCCAGCAGCTGGGGAGGGGAAAATGAGCAGTTCTTC
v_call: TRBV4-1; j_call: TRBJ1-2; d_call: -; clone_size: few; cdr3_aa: CASSLNTGTYSYYGYTF; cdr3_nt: TGCGCCAGCAGCCTAAACACCGGGACCTATTCATACTATGGCTACACCTTC
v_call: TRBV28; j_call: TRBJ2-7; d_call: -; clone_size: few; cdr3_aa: CASSRDIHGQQYF; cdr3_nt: TGTGCCAGCAGTCGGGACATCCACGGACAGCAGTACTTC
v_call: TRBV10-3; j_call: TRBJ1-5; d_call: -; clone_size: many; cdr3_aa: CAISESGGSSNQPQHF; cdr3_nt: TGTGCCATCAGTGAGTCGGGGGGGAGTAGCAATCAGCCCCAGCATTTT
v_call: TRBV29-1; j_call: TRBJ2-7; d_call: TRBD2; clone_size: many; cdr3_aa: CSVRERDYEQYF; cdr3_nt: TGCAGCGTTCGAGAGCGGGATTACGAGCAGTACTTC
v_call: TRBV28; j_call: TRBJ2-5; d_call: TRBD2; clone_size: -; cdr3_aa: CASRTGGEQETQYF; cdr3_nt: TGTGCCAGCAGGACCGGGGGGGAGCAAGAGACCCAGTACTTC
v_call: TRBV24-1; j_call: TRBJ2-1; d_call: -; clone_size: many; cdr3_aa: CATSDTDTSFGSEQFF; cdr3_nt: TGTGCCACCAGTGATACCGACACCTCTTTTGGGTCTGAGCAGTTCTTC
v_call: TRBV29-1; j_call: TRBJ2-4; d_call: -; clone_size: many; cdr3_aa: CSVSDDIQYF; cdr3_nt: TGCAGCGTGAGCGACGACATTCAGTACTTC